A single sample gave rise to the 30 T cell receptor beta chains below, sequenced in a study of tumor-infiltrating lymphocytes in primary liver carcinoma. Priming with a constant-region primer yielded TCR beta cDNA from 500 ng total RNA. Construction of TCR beta libraries relied on three successive nested multiplex PCR rounds employing slightly modified ARM-PCR. In the first two PCR rounds, TRBV1-TRBV30 forward primers were paired with a C-beta reverse primer, and each round lasted roughly 9 cycles. MiXCR, applied by TCRdb to the multiplex PCR reads, yields one record per CDR3 protein. The sample has about 130,000 distinct CDR3 sequences; roughly three fifths are singletons. The roughly 17-31 mg bulk tissue piece was not sorted before simultaneous RNA and DNA extraction. Source material: liver tumor tissue from sampling region 3. Subset indicated: tumor region T3, left-lateral pole. These receptor sequences come from a woman aged 60-75 years with primary liver carcinoma and hepatitis B virus infection.

In this sample, this clonotype turned up many times. In nucleotides, the CDR3 is TGTGCCAGCTCCCCTTTCAATCTTGGGCCCCAGTACTTC. Translated: CASSPFNLGPQYF. The V and J genes are TRBV7-8 and TRBJ2-5, with D unresolved. Germline V gene lookup returns CDR1 SGHVS and CDR2 FQNEAQ. The V gene lost 8 bases and the J gene lost 9 bases, with 19 bases spanning the gap. CDR3 length: 13 residues.

This clonotype was seen ten or more times. The chain uses TRBV4-1 and TRBJ2-3; TRBD2 agrees at 12 bases. Germline V gives CDR1 MGHRA, CDR2 YSYEKL. Trimming at V came to 1 base and at J to 3 bases, leaving 11 bases not matched to a gene. The CDR3 loop spans 19 amino acids. The chain's CDR3 is CASSQGRLAGGDRTDTQYF. The CDR3 coding sequence is TGCGCCAGCAGCCAAGGTCGGCTAGCGGGAGGGGATAGAACAGATACGCAGTATTTT.

Details on this clonotype: A much more abundant neighbour one base away suggests this may be a read error. This sequence joins TRBV7-9 and TRBJ1-1, with D maybe TRBD1 (5 bases). Germline CDR1 SEHNR, CDR2 FQNEAQ (reference sequence). Trimming took off 5 bases at V and 3 bases at J, with 13 bases between the two ends. CDR3 length: 14 amino acids. The DNA for the CDR3 is TGTGCCAGCAGCGTGGACAAGGTGGACACTGAAGCTTTCTTT. Residues: CASSVDKVDTEAFF. Full variable domain (rest looked up from reference TRBV7-9 and TRBJ1-1): DTGVSQNPRHKITKRGQNVTFRCDPISEHNRLYWYRQTLGQGPEFLTYFQNEAQLEKSRLLSDRFSAERPKGSFSTLEIQRTEQGDSAMYLCASSVDKVDTEAFFGQGTRLTVV.

On this clonotype itself: One junction end disagrees with the germline gene, perhaps due to a read error. The genes are TRBV14 and TRBJ2-7; 7 bases line up with TRBD2. This CDR3 contains 13 residues. The germline CDR1 and CDR2 sequences are SGHDN and FVKESK. CDR3 loop: CTSSQLARAGQYF. The CDR3 region has the DNA TGTACCAGCAGCCAACTAGCGAGAGCAGGGCAGTACTTC.

The V call is TRBV28, the J call TRBJ2-1; 13 bases are shared with TRBD2. The V and J ends lost 6 bases and 7 bases, in that order; junction bases with no gene match: 9. The germline V gene has CDR1 MDHEN and CDR2 SYDVKM. The CDR3 is 16 residues long. The CDR3 protein is CASRPTSGRGENEQFF. In DNA form, the CDR3 reads TGTGCCAGCAGGCCCACTAGCGGGAGGGGTGAAAATGAGCAGTTCTTC.

This clonotype was recorded a few times. This rearrangement joins TRBV2 to TRBJ1-5; D remains unclear. Trimming stripped 3 bases from V and 0 bases from J, with 9 bases between. This CDR3 contains 15 residues. Per the germline V gene, CDR1 is SNHLY and CDR2 is FYNNEI. CDR3 loop: CASSDGRNSNQPQHF. The CDR3 nucleotides read TGTGCCAGCAGTGACGGACGGAATAGCAATCAGCCCCAGCATTTT.

About this clonotype: One end of the junction varies from germline; a read error may be responsible. The chain joins TRBV11-3 to TRBJ2-4, with D possibly being TRBD2 (5 bases). Germline V gene lookup returns CDR1 SGHNT and CDR2 YENEEA. The CDR3 has 15 amino acids. The CDR3 nucleotides read TGTGCCAGCAGCCCACGGGGTTTAGCCAAAAACATTCGGTATTTC. Protein: CASSPRGLAKNIRYF.

This clonotype showed up many times. The chain has TRBV6-6 and TRBJ2-1, with 8 bases aligning to TRBD2. The germline V gene has CDR1 MNHNY and CDR2 SVGAGI (reference sequence). The CDR3 consists of 16 residues. V shed 7 bases and J 2 bases; nucleotides not matched to a gene: 10. CDR3 region: CASTPGGGTAYNEQFF. In DNA form, the CDR3 reads TGTGCCAGCACACCGGGCGGGGGGACGGCCTACAATGAGCAGTTCTTC.

Comments on this clonotype: The junction differs from germline at one of its ends, possibly a read error. This rearrangement joins TRBV7-2 to TRBJ2-4; 8 bases are shared with TRBD1. CDR1 and CDR2 from the germline V gene are SGHTA and FQGNSA. This CDR3 has 13 residues. The CDR3 DNA reads as TGTGCCAGCAGCTTAGTTTCAGGGGGCGCTTGGGACTTC. This codes for CASSLVSGGAWDF. The full variable domain, completed using reference TRBV7-2 and TRBJ2-4, is GAGVSQSPSNKVTEKGKDVELRCDPISGHTALYWYRQSLGQGLEFLIYFQGNSAPDKSGLPSDRFSAERTGGSVSTLTIQRTQQEDSAVYLCASSLVSGGAWDFGAGTRLSVL.

A note on this clonotype: The CDR3 carries no conserved terminal phenylalanine or tryptophan, so it likely arises from a read error. The DNA is omitted, as the CDR3 cannot be located on it reliably, and the CDR3 follows TCRdb's listing. The chain recombines TRBV12-5 with TRBJ1-1. The V gene's germline CDR1 is LGHNT and CDR2 FRNRAP. Ends included, the CDR3 has 12 residues. The CDR3 region is CASGFGNTEDFV.

In regard to this clonotype: Mismatch with germline at one junction end may stem from a read error. V usage is TRBV29-1 and J usage is TRBJ1-5; D may be TRBD1 (5 bases). The CDR3 is 14 residues long. CDR1 is SQVTM and CDR2 is ANQGSEA in the germline V gene. CDR3 nucleotide sequence: TGCAGTGTTGGCGGCAGGGACCCCTGTCAGCCCCAGCATTTT. It is translated as CSVGGRDPCQPQHF. Full variable domain (rest looked up from reference TRBV29-1 and TRBJ1-5): SAVISQKPSRDICQRGTSLTIQCQVDSQVTMMFWYRQQPGQSLTLIATANQGSEATYESGFVIDKFPISRPNLTFSTLTVSNMSPEDSSIYLCSVGGRDPCQPQHFGDGTRLSIL.

This clonotype was counted a few times. The rearrangement uses TRBV2 and TRBJ2-7, with D perhaps TRBD1 (6 bases). CDR3 length equals 15 residues. V shed 2 bases and J shed 0 bases, with 11 bases lying between them. CDR1 and CDR2 (germline): SNHLY, FYNNEI. The CDR3 DNA is TGTGCCAGCAGTGAACAGGGGACCAGCTCCTACGAGCAGTACTTC. This encodes CASSEQGTSSYEQYF.

The table lists this clonotype with a few counts. The chain carries TRBV20-1 and TRBJ2-1; maybe TRBD1 (5 bases). Per germline, CDR1 DFQATT and CDR2 SNEGSKA (reference sequence). This CDR3 comprises 12 residues. Trimming stripped 4 bases from V and 7 bases from J, with 11 bases between. CDR3 loop: CSAKTGVNEQFF. CDR3 DNA sequence: TGCAGTGCTAAAACAGGTGTAAATGAGCAGTTCTTC.

In the case of this clonotype: This may arise from a read error, as a much more abundant clone is one base away. This chain connects TRBV6-6 to TRBJ2-2, with 9 positions matching TRBD2. This CDR3 has 16 residues. Germline V gene sequence: CDR1 MNHNY, CDR2 SVGAGI (reference sequence). CDR3 bases: TGTGTCAGCAGTATCGGGACTAGCATGAGCCCCGGGGAGCTGTTTTTT. It codes for CVSSIGTSMSPGELFF.

V and J are TRBV7-2 and TRBJ2-7, with D perhaps given as TRBD1 or TRBD2 (5 bases each). Germline V gives CDR1 SGHTA, CDR2 FQGNSA. With 2 bases removed from V and 3 bases from J, the gap between germline ends came to 20 bases. CDR3 length equals 17 residues. Here the CDR3 reads CASSLHPLRDGDYEQYF. The CDR3 DNA sequence: TGTGCCAGCAGCTTACATCCGCTAAGGGACGGGGACTACGAGCAGTACTTC.

This clonotype was found once. This sequence joins TRBV19 and TRBJ1-2; D remains ambiguous. Germline CDR1 and CDR2: LNHDA and SQIVND (reference sequence). V lost 3 bases and J 10 bases, leaving 18 bases between the germline ends. The CDR3 length is 14 residues. This CDR3 is CASSIGFDTGDYTF. CDR3 in DNA: TGTGCCAGTAGTATCGGTTTCGACACGGGTGACTACACCTTC.

Ten or more counts support this clonotype. J is TRBJ2-7 and V is TRBV6-1, with 8 positions matching TRBD1. Germline V lookup: CDR1 MNHNS, CDR2 SASEGT. This CDR3 contains 15 residues. Losses at the gene ends were 3 bases for V and 1 base for J; bases not matched to a gene: 5. Here the CDR3 reads CASSDLRQGSYEQYF. Written as DNA, the CDR3 is TGTGCCAGCAGTGACCTGAGACAGGGGTCCTACGAGCAGTACTTC.

At least ten counts were recorded for this clonotype. The gene calls are TRBV28 and TRBJ1-6; unclear D gene. V shed 3 bases and J shed 4 bases, with 10 bases lying between them. CDR1 MDHEN and CDR2 SYDVKM come from the germline V gene. The CDR3 totals 15 residues. The CDR3 protein is CASSLGGLYNSPLHF. The CDR3 coding sequence is TGTGCCAGCAGTTTGGGAGGGCTTTATAATTCACCCCTCCACTTT.

Ten or more counts support this clonotype. The V call is TRBV7-9, the J call TRBJ2-1; D ambiguous. Germline values: CDR1 SEHNR, CDR2 FQNEAQ (reference sequence). The V end lost 0 bases, the J end lost 7 bases, and 10 bases lay between the germline ends. The CDR3 runs to 14 residues. In DNA, the CDR3 is TGTGCCAGCAGCTTAGCGGGAATCGTAAATGAGCAGTTCTTC. This translates into CASSLAGIVNEQFF.

A few counts support this clonotype. The V gene is TRBV28, the J gene TRBJ1-1; a possible D gene is TRBD1 (6 bases). V lost 3 bases and J lost 5, with 13 bases in between. CDR3 length equals 14 residues. Germline V lookup: CDR1 MDHEN, CDR2 SYDVKM. The CDR3 loop reads CASSFQGSRTEAFF. Here the CDR3 DNA reads TGTGCCAGCAGTTTTCAGGGGAGTAGGACTGAAGCTTTCTTT.

Regarding this clonotype: Since the CDR3 does not end with the conserved phenylalanine or tryptophan, this likely comes from a read error. The rearrangement links TRBV11-2 to TRBJ2-4; 14 nucleotides match TRBD2. The CDR3 is 19 amino acids. Germline CDR1 and CDR2: SGHAT and FQNNGV. Here the CDR3 DNA reads TGTACCAGCAGCCCTCGACTAGCGGGAGGGCCTCGGATCAAAAAGATTCAGTACCTC. Its translation: CTSSPRLAGGPRIKKIQYL.

Turning to this clonotype: This CDR3 fails to terminate in the conserved phenylalanine or tryptophan, so it likely reflects a read error. The rearrangement uses TRBV11-2 and TRBJ2-4; D may be TRBD2 (6 bases). Germline V lookup: CDR1 SGHAT, CDR2 FQNNGV. CDR3 length equals 16 residues. CDR3 in amino acids: CASSYPGLRGKYIQYS. As DNA, the CDR3 is TGTGCCAGCAGCTACCCCGGGTTGCGGGGCAAATACATTCAGTACTCC.

Regarding this clonotype: Its ends do not fully match the called genes, so a read error is possible. The gene calls are TRBV6-2 or TRBV6-3 and TRBJ2-7, with 9 bases aligning to TRBD1. Germline V lookup: CDR1 MNHEY, CDR2 SVGEGT. The CDR3 has 15 amino acids. The CDR3 coding sequence is TGTGTCAGCAGTCCTACCCCGACAGGGGGCTACGAGCAGTACTTC. Residues: CVSSPTPTGGYEQYF.

The rearrangement joins TRBV7-9 to TRBJ2-6; 8 bases are shared with TRBD1. The junction had 7 bases not matched to a gene; V was cut back by 5 bases and J by 4 bases. The CDR3 is 16 residues long. Per the germline V gene, CDR1 is SEHNR and CDR2 is FQNEAQ (reference sequence). In DNA, the CDR3 is TGTGCCAGCAGCCTCAAAACAGGGGGGGGGGCCAACGTCCTGACTTTC. It specifies CASSLKTGGGANVLTF. Filled out from reference TRBV7-9 and TRBJ2-6, the complete variable domain reads DTGVSQNPRHKITKRGQNVTFRCDPISEHNRLYWYRQTLGQGPEFLTYFQNEAQLEKSRLLSDRFSAERPKGSFSTLEIQRTEQGDSAMYLCASSLKTGGGANVLTFGAGSRLTVL.

This chain joins TRBV14 and TRBJ2-7; D remains unclear. The CDR3 has 14 residues. The germline V gene encodes CDR1 SGHDN and CDR2 FVKESK. CDR3 sequence reads: CVNSRMGSSYEQYF. The CDR3 nucleotides are TGTGTCAACAGCCGGATGGGTAGCTCCTACGAGCAGTACTTC.

There are many counts of this clonotype. This chain joins TRBV5-6 and TRBJ1-3; D unresolved. Germline values: CDR1 SGHDT, CDR2 YYEEEE. The CDR3 runs to 12 residues. The germline V and J ends were trimmed by 4 bases and 0 bases, with 2 bases remaining between them. The CDR3 DNA is TGTGCCAGCAGCGGCTCTGGAAACACCATATATTTT. The encoded protein is CASSGSGNTIYF.

Concerning this clonotype: A single base separates this from a much larger clone, so it may be a read error. The V call is TRBV5-5, the J call TRBJ2-3; possible D gene TRBD2, 6 bases. The CDR3 runs to 16 residues. Germline V gene lookup returns CDR1 SGHKS and CDR2 YYEKEE (reference sequence). The CDR3 reads CANSLAAGAITDTQYF. CDR3 sequence (DNA): TGTGCCAACAGCTTGGCAGCGGGTGCTATCACAGATACGCAGTATTTT.

Note on this clonotype: A read error may account for a junction end that differs from germline. This chain joins TRBV6-5 and TRBJ2-1; possibly TRBD2 for D (6 bases). Germline loops: CDR1 MNHEY, CDR2 SVGAGI. The CDR3 sequence is 12 residues long. CDR3 protein: CASAAGYSEQFF. The CDR3 DNA sequence: TGTGCTAGCGCGGCGGGGTACAGTGAGCAGTTCTTC.

This clonotype was counted ten times or more. The gene calls are TRBV4-1 and TRBJ2-2; 14 positions match TRBD2. CDR1 MGHRA and CDR2 YSYEKL come from the germline V gene. V was pared by 0 bases and J by 8 bases, with 5 bases of the junction left unmatched. The CDR3 runs 17 residues. The CDR3 region has the DNA TGCGCCAGCAGCCAAGAGGGACTAGCGGGAGCGAAAGGGGAGCTGTTTTTT. Its translation is CASSQEGLAGAKGELFF.

Worth noting for this clonotype: The junction departs from the called germline gene at one end, perhaps through a read error. V gene TRBV12-3 or TRBV12-4 combines with J gene TRBJ2-2; D is unresolved. The CDR3 has 14 residues. CDR3 protein: CVSSLRNYTGELFF. The CDR3 nucleotides read TGTGTCAGCAGTCTCCGGAACTACACCGGGGAGCTGTTTTTT.